A selection of T cell receptor beta chains follows, all from one sample in a study of identical twins. MiXCR was run by TCRdb on the 5' RACE reads, yielding one entry per CDR3 protein. This table holds some 630,000 distinct CDR3 sequences, roughly 7.2% found once. This sample was also put to use in a study of yellow fever vaccine responses in identical twins.

The sequenced sample consisted of PBMCs. The receptor source for this set is a woman aged 18-29 years in good health. The CDR3 runs from the conserved cysteine through the conserved F or W. The order of the fields is V gene, D gene, clone size, J gene, CDR3 DNA, CDR3 protein. A D gene is named only where the DNA matches it firmly. Only part of the rows carry a size: once, few, many, or a class if the clone is expanded.

TRBV6-4	-	few	TRBJ2-3	TGTGCCAGCAGTGAAGCAGTAAGCACAGATACGCAGTATTTT	CASSEAVSTDTQYF
TRBV20-1	-	-	TRBJ1-2	TGCAGTGCTAGGTGGGGGGTCGATGGCTACACCTTC	CSARWGVDGYTF
TRBV7-2	TRBD2	-	TRBJ2-1	TGTGCCTTCTGCCGAAAACCGGGACTAGCGGGGGGCCCCAATGAGCAGTTCTTC	CAFCRKPGLAGGPNEQFF
TRBV10-3	-	many	TRBJ2-3	TGTGCCACCACAGCACCGAGCACAGATACGCAGTATTTT	CATTAPSTDTQYF
TRBV7-9	-	many	TRBJ1-2	TGTGCCAGCAGTACGGGACCGAGGTATGGCTACACCTTC	CASSTGPRYGYTF
TRBV2	-	many	TRBJ2-3	TGTGCCAGCAGTGGGAATCGACGGAGACCTAGCACAGATACGCAGTATTTT	CASSGNRRRPSTDTQYF
TRBV28	-	-	TRBJ2-1	TGTGCCAGCAATCCTCTATCCGGTACTCCGGGGACAAAACGTAATGAGCAGTTCTTC	CASNPLSGTPGTKRNEQFF
TRBV20-1	TRBD1	few	TRBJ1-5	TGCAGTGCTAGAGATGACGTGGAGGACAGGGTTCGCGGTACGTCGTCCCAGCATTTT	CSARDDVEDRVRGTSSQHF
TRBV29-1	TRBD1	-	TRBJ1-5	TGCAGCGTTGAAGTTGGGACAGGGTTGGGTCAGCCCCAGCATTTT	CSVEVGTGLGQPQHF
TRBV6-5	-	many	TRBJ1-6	TGTGCCAGCAGTTCGGACATTGGAGCGAATTCACCCCTCCACTTT	CASSSDIGANSPLHF
TRBV20-1	TRBD1	few	TRBJ1-6	TGCAGTGCTGGTAGACAGGGGAGTTTTTCACCCCTCCACTTT	CSAGRQGSFSPLHF
TRBV7-8	TRBD1	few	TRBJ2-2	TGTGCCAGCAGCCAGGGGACAGGTGCCGGGGAGCTGTTTTTT	CASSQGTGAGELFF
TRBV5-1	TRBD2	-	TRBJ2-6	TGCGCCAGCAGCTTGTATAGGAGCGGGGGTTCTGTCCCTGGGGCCAACGTCCTGACTTTC	CASSLYRSGGSVPGANVLTF
TRBV27	-	many	TRBJ1-4	TGTGCCAGCAGTTTTTCTGCAACTAATGAAAAACTGTTTTTT	CASSFSATNEKLFF
TRBV20-1	-	many	TRBJ2-2	TGCAGTGCTATTCAGGGGACTTTGAACACCGGGGAGCTGTTTTTT	CSAIQGTLNTGELFF
TRBV5-1	-	-	TRBJ2-2	TGCGCCAGCAGCTTGGTACCCAGGGGGAACACCGGGGAGCTGTTTTTT	CASSLVPRGNTGELFF
TRBV10-3	-	-	TRBJ2-2	TGTGCCACCAGTAAGGTCGAGGCCGGGGAGCTGTTTTTT	CATSKVEAGELFF
TRBV7-9	-	few	TRBJ1-4	TGTGCCAGCAGCGCGTACAGAGCAACTAATGAAAAACTGTTTTTT	CASSAYRATNEKLFF
TRBV7-2	TRBD2	few	TRBJ2-7	TGTGCCAGCAGCTCCCTAGCGGGAGGAGGCGAGCAGTACTTC	CASSSLAGGGEQYF
TRBV14	-	-	TRBJ2-3	TGTGCCAGCAGCCAAGATTGGGGTGCACAGGATACGCAGTATTTT	CASSQDWGAQDTQYF
TRBV11-2	-	few	TRBJ2-2	TGTGCCAGCAGCTTAGAACAGACCGGGGAGCTGTTTTTT	CASSLEQTGELFF
TRBV12-3/TRBV12-4	-	-	TRBJ1-5	TGTGCCAGCAGTTTTTACAGTACCAATCAGCCCCAGCATTTT	CASSFYSTNQPQHF
TRBV20-1	-	-	TRBJ2-5	TGCTGTGCTAGAGATCGGGGGGGGACAGTCAAAGAGACCCAGTACTTC	CCARDRGGTVKETQYF
TRBV5-6	TRBD1	-	TRBJ2-7	TGTGCCAGCAGCTTACCGCAACAGGGGTTACACGAGCAGTACTTC	CASSLPQQGLHEQYF
TRBV28	-	many	TRBJ2-7	TGTGCCAGCAGTTTGCAAGCTCCCTACGAGCAGTACTTC	CASSLQAPYEQYF
TRBV9	TRBD1	many	TRBJ1-6	TGTGCCAGCAGCGTTGGACAGGAGACCTCTTCACCCCTCCACTTT	CASSVGQETSSPLHF
TRBV2	-	many	TRBJ1-1	TGTGCCAGCAGTCGAGATTCTATGAGCACTGAAGCTTTCTTT	CASSRDSMSTEAFF
TRBV2	-	-	TRBJ1-2	TGTGCCAGCAGTGATGGGCAGGGCTATGGCTACACCTTC	CASSDGQGYGYTF
TRBV3-1	TRBD1	-	TRBJ2-3	TGTGCCAGCAGCCAGGGACCGGGACAGCGCACAGATACGCAGTATTTT	CASSQGPGQRTDTQYF
TRBV15	-	many	TRBJ2-1	TGTGCCACCAGCAGAGAGCTGTTGAGCTCCTACAATGAGCAGTTCTTC	CATSRELLSSYNEQFF
TRBV7-2	-	few	TRBJ2-1	TGTGCCAGCAGCTTAGATAGCTGGAGCTCCTACAATGAGCAGTTCTTC	CASSLDSWSSYNEQFF
TRBV25-1	-	few	TRBJ2-2	TGTGCCAGCAGTACATTCGGGGATAGTCGGGAAATCGGGGAGCTGTTTTTT	CASSTFGDSREIGELFF
TRBV3-1	-	many	TRBJ2-7	TGTGCCAGCAGCCACCAAACAACTAGCTCCGAGCAGTACTTC	CASSHQTTSSEQYF
TRBV7-6	-	-	TRBJ2-2	TGTGCCAGCAGCTTATTTGCGCAGACGAACACCGGGGAGCTGTTTTTT	CASSLFAQTNTGELFF
TRBV14	TRBD2	-	TRBJ2-7	TGTGCCAGAAGAGTCTCTGGAGTTTTAGCGGGGGGGAGCTCCTACGAGCAGTACTTC	CARRVSGVLAGGSSYEQYF
TRBV5-1	-	few	TRBJ2-5	TGCGCCAGCAGCTTGGCTGCAGGGGCGGGGGAGACCCAGTACTTC	CASSLAAGAGETQYF
TRBV7-2	-	many	TRBJ2-5	TGTGCCAGCAGCTTAGCGCTATCTAATTTGGGAGGCTCCCAAGAGACCCAGTACTTC	CASSLALSNLGGSQETQYF
TRBV3-1	TRBD1	-	TRBJ1-2	TGTGCCAGCAGCCAACGCGGGACAGCTAACTATGGCTACACCTTC	CASSQRGTANYGYTF
TRBV7-9	-	few	TRBJ2-3	TGTGCCAGCAGCTTAGGTCCTGGTACGCAGTATTTT	CASSLGPGTQYF
TRBV9	-	many	TRBJ2-3	TGTGCCAGCAGCGTAGTGGCTAAGGGAGATACGCAGTATTTT	CASSVVAKGDTQYF